The rows below give T cell receptor beta chains drawn from one sample of a study of cytomegalovirus exposure and HLA in healthy donors. Repertoires were generated with immunoSEQ multiplex PCR, while TCRdb's copy carries only in-frame clones and drops some. Counted here are about 130,000 clones, roughly three quarters occurring once; the ten biggest clones make up about 1.5%. Sequenced: PBMCs. These receptors came from a woman aged 18-30 years in good health and CMV-seronegative. Each CDR3 is given with its conserved first and last residue. Fields, in order: CDR3 DNA, CDR3 protein, D gene, J gene, clone size, V gene. D genes are given only for firm matches. Clone size appears in some rows only: once, few, many, or a class for an expanded clone.

cdr3_nt: TGTGCCAGCAGTTACTCGAGGGGAAACACCATATATTTT
cdr3_aa: CASSYSRGNTIYF
d_call: .
j_call: TRBJ1-3
clone_size: .
v_call: TRBV6-5

cdr3_nt: TGCAGCGTCCGGACTAATTTCCAAGAGACCCAGTACTTC
cdr3_aa: CSVRTNFQETQYF
d_call: .
j_call: TRBJ2-5
clone_size: .
v_call: TRBV29-1

cdr3_nt: TGTGCCTGGACCCCGGTCAGGTCTGAAGCTTTCTTT
cdr3_aa: CAWTPVRSEAFF
d_call: .
j_call: TRBJ1-1
clone_size: .
v_call: TRBV30

cdr3_nt: TGTGCCAGCAGCTTGGCGGGCACAGATACGCAGTATTTT
cdr3_aa: CASSLAGTDTQYF
d_call: .
j_call: TRBJ2-3
clone_size: .
v_call: TRBV5-4

cdr3_nt: TGTGCCAGCAGTCGCGGGAGGGCCGACACCGGGGAGCTGTTTTTT
cdr3_aa: CASSRGRADTGELFF
d_call: TRBD2
j_call: TRBJ2-2
clone_size: once
v_call: TRBV6-5

cdr3_nt: TGTGCCAGCAGCCCCCGGCGAGACACAGGGGATCAGCCCCAGCATTTT
cdr3_aa: CASSPRRDTGDQPQHF
d_call: TRBD1
j_call: TRBJ1-5
clone_size: .
v_call: TRBV9

cdr3_nt: TGTGCCAGCAGCCCTCTGGGAGGAACGAACACCGGGGAGCTGTTTTTT
cdr3_aa: CASSPLGGTNTGELFF
d_call: .
j_call: TRBJ2-2
clone_size: .
v_call: TRBV9

cdr3_nt: TGTGCCAGCAGCCCTCTCAACACTGAAGCTTTCTTT
cdr3_aa: CASSPLNTEAFF
d_call: .
j_call: TRBJ1-1
clone_size: .
v_call: TRBV6-5

cdr3_nt: TGTGCCAGCAGCCGCGACCGGGGTCTTGAAAAACTGTTTTTT
cdr3_aa: CASSRDRGLEKLFF
d_call: .
j_call: TRBJ1-4
clone_size: .
v_call: TRBV6-5

cdr3_nt: TGTGCCAGCGCTATTACAGGGGGATCCTACGAGCAGTACTTC
cdr3_aa: CASAITGGSYEQYF
d_call: TRBD1
j_call: TRBJ2-7
clone_size: .
v_call: TRBV27

cdr3_nt: TGTGCCTGGAGAAGGGCCAGGAGGGTGGGAGAGACCCAGTACTTC
cdr3_aa: CAWRRARRVGETQYF
d_call: .
j_call: TRBJ2-5
clone_size: .
v_call: TRBV30

cdr3_nt: TGTGCCATCAGTGAGACCCTTGGACTAGCGGAACTCCATAGTTCGTATTTT
cdr3_aa: CAISETLGLAELHSSYF
d_call: TRBD2
j_call: TRBJ2-3
clone_size: .
v_call: TRBV10-3

cdr3_nt: TGCGCCAGCAGCCCCTTAGGGGGTCAGAGCTCCTACGAGCAGTACTTC
cdr3_aa: CASSPLGGQSSYEQYF
d_call: .
j_call: TRBJ2-7
clone_size: .
v_call: TRBV4-1

cdr3_nt: TGCGCCAGCAGCTTGATGCTCGCGGGAGGCCTCACAGATACGCAGTATTTT
cdr3_aa: CASSLMLAGGLTDTQYF
d_call: TRBD2
j_call: TRBJ2-3
clone_size: .
v_call: TRBV5-1

cdr3_nt: TGTGCCAGTAGTCCCCTGGCTTCCTATGGCTACACCTTC
cdr3_aa: CASSPLASYGYTF
d_call: .
j_call: TRBJ1-2
clone_size: .
v_call: TRBV19